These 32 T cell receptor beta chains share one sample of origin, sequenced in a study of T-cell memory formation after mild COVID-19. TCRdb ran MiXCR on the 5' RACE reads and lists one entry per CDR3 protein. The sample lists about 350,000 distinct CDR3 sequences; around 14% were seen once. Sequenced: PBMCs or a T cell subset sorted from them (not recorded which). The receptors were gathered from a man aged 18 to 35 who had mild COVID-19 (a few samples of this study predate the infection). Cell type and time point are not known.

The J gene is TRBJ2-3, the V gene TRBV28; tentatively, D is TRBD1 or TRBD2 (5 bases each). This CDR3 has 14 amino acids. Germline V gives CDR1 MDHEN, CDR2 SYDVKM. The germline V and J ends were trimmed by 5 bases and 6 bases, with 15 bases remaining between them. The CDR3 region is CASSIGATGDTQYF. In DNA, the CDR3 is TGTGCCAGCAGTATCGGGGCAACGGGGGATACGCAGTATTTT.

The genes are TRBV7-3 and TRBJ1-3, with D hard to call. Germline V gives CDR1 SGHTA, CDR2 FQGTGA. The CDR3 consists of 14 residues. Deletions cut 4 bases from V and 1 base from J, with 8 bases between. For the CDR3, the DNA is TGTGCCAGCAGCTCCAAGCGGTCTGGAAACACCATATATTTT. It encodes CASSSKRSGNTIYF.

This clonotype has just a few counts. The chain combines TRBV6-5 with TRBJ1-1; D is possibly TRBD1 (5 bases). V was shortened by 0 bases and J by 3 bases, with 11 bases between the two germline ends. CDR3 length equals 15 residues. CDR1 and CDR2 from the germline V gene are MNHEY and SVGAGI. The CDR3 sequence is CASSYSPLGDTEAFF. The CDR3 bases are TGTGCCAGCAGTTACTCTCCTTTGGGGGACACTGAAGCTTTCTTT.

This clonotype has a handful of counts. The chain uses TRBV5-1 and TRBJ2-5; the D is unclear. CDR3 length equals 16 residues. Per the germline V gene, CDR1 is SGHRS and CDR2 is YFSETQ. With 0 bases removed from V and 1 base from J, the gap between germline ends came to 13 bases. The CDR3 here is CASSLDVQKTQETQYF. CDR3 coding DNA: TGCGCCAGCAGCTTGGATGTTCAGAAAACCCAAGAGACCCAGTACTTC.

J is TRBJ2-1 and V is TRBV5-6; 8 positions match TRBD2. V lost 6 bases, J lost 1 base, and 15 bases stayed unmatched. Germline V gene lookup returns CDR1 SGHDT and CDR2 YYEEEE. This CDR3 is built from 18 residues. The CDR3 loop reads CASTPWASGPTSYNEQFF. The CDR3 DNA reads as TGTGCCAGCACCCCTTGGGCTAGCGGGCCGACTTCCTACAATGAGCAGTTCTTC.

Written as DNA, the CDR3 is TGTGCCAGCAGCGATCAGCAGAATTCACCCCTCCACTTT. Its translation is CASSDQQNSPLHF. The chain has TRBV7-2 and TRBJ1-6, with D unresolved. Germline lookup yields CDR1 SGHTA and CDR2 FQGNSA. The length of the CDR3 is 13 residues. Trimming removed 5 bases at V and 7 bases at J, with 9 bases between.

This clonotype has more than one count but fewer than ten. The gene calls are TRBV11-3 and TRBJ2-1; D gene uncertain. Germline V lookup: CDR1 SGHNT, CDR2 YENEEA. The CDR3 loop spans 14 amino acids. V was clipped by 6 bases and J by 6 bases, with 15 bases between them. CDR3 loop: CASSTTNGRNEQFF. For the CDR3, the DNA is TGTGCCAGCAGTACAACAAACGGACGCAATGAGCAGTTCTTC.

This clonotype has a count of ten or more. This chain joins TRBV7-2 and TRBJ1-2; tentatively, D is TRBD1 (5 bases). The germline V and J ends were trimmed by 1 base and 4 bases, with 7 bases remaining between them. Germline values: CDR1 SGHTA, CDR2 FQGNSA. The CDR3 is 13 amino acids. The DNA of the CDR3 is TGTGCCAGCAGCTTAGGACAGTTCTATGGCTACACCTTC. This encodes CASSLGQFYGYTF. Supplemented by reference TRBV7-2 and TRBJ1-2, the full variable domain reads GAGVSQSPSNKVTEKGKDVELRCDPISGHTALYWYRQSLGQGLEFLIYFQGNSAPDKSGLPSDRFSAERTGGSVSTLTIQRTQQEDSAVYLCASSLGQFYGYTFGSGTRLTVV.

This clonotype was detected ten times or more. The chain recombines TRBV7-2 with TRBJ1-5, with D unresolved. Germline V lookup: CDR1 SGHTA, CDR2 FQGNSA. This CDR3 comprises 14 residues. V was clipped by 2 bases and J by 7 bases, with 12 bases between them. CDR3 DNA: TGTGCCAGCAGCTTAAGGGTTCAGGAACAGCCCCAGCATTTT. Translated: CASSLRVQEQPQHF.

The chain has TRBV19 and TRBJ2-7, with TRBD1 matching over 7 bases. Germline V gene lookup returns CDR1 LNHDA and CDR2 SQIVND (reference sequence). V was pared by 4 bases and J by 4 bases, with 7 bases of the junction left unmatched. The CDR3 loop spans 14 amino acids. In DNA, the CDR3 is TGTGCCAGTAGTACACAGGGGACCCTTTACGAGCAGTACTTC. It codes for CASSTQGTLYEQYF.

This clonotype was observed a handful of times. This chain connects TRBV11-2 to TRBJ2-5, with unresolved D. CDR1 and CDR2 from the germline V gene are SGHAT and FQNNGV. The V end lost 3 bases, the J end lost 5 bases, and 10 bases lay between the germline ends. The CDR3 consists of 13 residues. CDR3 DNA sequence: TGTGCCAGCAGCTTCGAAGTAGTTGAGACCCAGTACTTC. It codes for CASSFEVVETQYF.

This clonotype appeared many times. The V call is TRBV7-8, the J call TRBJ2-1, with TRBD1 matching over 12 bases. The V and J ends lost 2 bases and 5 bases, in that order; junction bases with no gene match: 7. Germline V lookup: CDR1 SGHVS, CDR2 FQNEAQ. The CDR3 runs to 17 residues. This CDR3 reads CASSLYGTGGMDNEQFF. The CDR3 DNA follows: TGTGCCAGCAGCTTATACGGGACAGGGGGCATGGACAATGAGCAGTTCTTC.

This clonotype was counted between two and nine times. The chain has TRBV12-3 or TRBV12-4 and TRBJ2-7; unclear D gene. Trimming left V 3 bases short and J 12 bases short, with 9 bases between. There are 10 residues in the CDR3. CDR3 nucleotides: TGTGCCAGCAGTTTGTTCGCCCGGTACGTC. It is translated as CASSLFARYV.

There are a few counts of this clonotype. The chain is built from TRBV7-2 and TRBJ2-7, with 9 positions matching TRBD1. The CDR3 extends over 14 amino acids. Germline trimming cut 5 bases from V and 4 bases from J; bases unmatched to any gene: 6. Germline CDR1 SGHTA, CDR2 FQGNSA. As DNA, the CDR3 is TGTGCCAGCAGCCCCCGGACAGGGGCGTACGAGCAGTACGTC. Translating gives CASSPRTGAYEQYV.

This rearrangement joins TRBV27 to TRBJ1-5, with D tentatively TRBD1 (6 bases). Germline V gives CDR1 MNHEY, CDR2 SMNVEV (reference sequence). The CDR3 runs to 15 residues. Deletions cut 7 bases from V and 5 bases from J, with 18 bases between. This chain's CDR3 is CASTADRSLDQPQHF. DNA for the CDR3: TGTGCCAGCACCGCTGACAGGTCGTTGGATCAGCCCCAGCATTTT.

The CDR3 nucleotides read TGTGCCAGCAAGGGCTCTGGAAACACCATATATTTT. This gives the protein CASKGSGNTIYF. This rearrangement joins TRBV28 to TRBJ1-3; no reliable D call. This CDR3 is built from 12 residues. Germline CDR1 is MDHEN and CDR2 is SYDVKM. With 7 bases removed from V and 0 bases from J, the gap between germline ends came to 4 bases.

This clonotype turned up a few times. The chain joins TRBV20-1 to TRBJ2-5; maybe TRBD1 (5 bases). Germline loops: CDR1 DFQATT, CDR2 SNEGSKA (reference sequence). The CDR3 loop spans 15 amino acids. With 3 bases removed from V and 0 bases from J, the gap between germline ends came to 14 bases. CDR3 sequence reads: CSASSGAPYQETQYF. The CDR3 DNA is TGCAGTGCTAGTTCTGGGGCCCCGTACCAAGAGACCCAGTACTTC.

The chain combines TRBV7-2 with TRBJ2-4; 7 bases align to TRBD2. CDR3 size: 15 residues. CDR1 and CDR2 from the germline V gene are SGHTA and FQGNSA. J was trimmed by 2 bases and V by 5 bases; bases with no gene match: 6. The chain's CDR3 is CASSRTSLTKNIQYF. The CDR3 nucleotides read TGTGCCAGCAGCCGGACTAGTCTAACCAAAAACATTCAGTACTTC.

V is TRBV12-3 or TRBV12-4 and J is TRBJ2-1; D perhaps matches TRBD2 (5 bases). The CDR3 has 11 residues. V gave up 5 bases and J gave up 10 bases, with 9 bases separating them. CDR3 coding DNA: TGTGCCAGCAGTGGGGAGAGGGAGCAGTTCTTC. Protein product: CASSGEREQFF.

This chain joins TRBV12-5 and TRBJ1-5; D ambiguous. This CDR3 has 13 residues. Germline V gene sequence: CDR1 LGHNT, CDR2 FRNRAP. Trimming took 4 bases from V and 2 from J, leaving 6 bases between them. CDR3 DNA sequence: TGTGCTAGTGGTTCCGGGGGCAATCAGCCCCAGCATTTT. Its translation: CASGSGGNQPQHF. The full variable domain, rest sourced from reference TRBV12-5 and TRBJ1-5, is DARVTQTPRHKVTEMGQEVTMRCQPILGHNTVFWYRQTMMQGLELLAYFRNRAPLDDSGMPKDRFSAEMPDATLATLKIQPSEPRDSAVYFCASGSGGNQPQHFGDGTRLSIL.

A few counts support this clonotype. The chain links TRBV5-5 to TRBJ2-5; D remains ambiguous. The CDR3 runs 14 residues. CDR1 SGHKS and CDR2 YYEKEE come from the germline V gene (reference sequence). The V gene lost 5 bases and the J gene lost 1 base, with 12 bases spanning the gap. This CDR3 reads CASSGDVPQETQYF. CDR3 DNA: TGTGCCAGCAGTGGGGATGTCCCCCAAGAGACCCAGTACTTC. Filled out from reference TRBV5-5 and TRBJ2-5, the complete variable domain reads DAGVTQSPTHLIKTRGQQVTLRCSPISGHKSVSWYQQVLGQGPQFIFQYYEKEERGRGNFPDRFSARQFPNYSSELNVNALLLGDSALYLCASSGDVPQETQYFGPGTRLLVL.

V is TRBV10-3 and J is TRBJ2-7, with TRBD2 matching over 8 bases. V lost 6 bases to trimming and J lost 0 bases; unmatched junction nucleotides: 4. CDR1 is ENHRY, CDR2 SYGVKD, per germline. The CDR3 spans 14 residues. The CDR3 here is CAIRESGSSYEQYV. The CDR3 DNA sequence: TGTGCCATCAGAGAAAGCGGGAGCTCCTACGAGCAGTACGTC.

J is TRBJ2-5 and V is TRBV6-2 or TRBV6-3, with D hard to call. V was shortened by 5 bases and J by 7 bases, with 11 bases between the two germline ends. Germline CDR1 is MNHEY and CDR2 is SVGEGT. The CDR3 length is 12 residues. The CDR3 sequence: CASSPDSVTQYF. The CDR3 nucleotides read TGTGCCAGCAGTCCTGACTCGGTGACCCAGTACTTC.

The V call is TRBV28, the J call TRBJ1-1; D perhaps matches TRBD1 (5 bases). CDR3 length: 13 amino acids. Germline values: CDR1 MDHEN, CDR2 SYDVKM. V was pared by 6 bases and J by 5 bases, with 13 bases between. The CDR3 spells CASRGPWSTEAFF. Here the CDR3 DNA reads TGTGCCAGCAGGGGACCGTGGAGTACTGAAGCTTTCTTT.

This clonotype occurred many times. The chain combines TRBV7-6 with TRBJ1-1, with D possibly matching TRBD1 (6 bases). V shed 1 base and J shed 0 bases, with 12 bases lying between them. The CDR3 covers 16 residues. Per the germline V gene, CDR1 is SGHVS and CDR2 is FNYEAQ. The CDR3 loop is CASSLGVTGLNTEAFF. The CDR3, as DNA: TGTGCCAGCAGCTTAGGGGTAACAGGGTTGAACACTGAAGCTTTCTTT.

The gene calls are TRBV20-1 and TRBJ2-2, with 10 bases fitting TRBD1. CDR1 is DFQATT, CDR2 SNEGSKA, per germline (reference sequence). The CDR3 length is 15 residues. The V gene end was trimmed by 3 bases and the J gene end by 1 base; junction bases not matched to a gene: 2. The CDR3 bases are TGCAGTGCTAGCGGACAGGGGGGGAACACCGGGGAGCTGTTTTTT. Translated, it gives CSASGQGGNTGELFF.

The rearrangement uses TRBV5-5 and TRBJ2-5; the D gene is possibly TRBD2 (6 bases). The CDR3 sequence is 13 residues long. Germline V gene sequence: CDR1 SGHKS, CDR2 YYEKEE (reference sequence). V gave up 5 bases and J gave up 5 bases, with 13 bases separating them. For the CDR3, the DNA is TGTGCCAGCAGTCTGGGACTGACGGAGACCCAGTACTTC. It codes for CASSLGLTETQYF.

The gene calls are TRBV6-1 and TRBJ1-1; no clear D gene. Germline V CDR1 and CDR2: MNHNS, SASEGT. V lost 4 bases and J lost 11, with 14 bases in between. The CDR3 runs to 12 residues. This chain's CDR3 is CASSAAVLGAFF. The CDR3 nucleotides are TGTGCCAGCAGTGCTGCGGTCCTTGGCGCTTTCTTT.

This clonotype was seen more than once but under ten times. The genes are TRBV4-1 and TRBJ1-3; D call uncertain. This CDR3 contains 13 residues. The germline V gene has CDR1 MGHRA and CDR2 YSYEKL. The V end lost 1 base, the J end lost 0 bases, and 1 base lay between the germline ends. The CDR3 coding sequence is TGCGCCAGCAGCCAAGGCTCTGGAAACACCATATATTTT. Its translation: CASSQGSGNTIYF.

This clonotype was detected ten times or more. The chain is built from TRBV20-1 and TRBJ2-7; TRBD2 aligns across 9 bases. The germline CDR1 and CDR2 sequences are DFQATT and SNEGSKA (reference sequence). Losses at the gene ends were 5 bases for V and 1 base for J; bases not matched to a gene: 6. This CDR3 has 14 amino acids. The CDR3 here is CSAARSGGSYEQYF. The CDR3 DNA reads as TGCAGTGCTGCGCGAAGCGGGGGGTCCTACGAGCAGTACTTC.

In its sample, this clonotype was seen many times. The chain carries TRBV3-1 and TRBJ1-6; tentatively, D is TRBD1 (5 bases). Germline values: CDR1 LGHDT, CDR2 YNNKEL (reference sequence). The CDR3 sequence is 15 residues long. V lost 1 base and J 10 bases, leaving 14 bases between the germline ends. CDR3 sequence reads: CASSQGAGTKSPLHF. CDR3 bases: TGTGCCAGCAGCCAAGGGGCCGGGACTAAGTCACCCCTCCACTTT.

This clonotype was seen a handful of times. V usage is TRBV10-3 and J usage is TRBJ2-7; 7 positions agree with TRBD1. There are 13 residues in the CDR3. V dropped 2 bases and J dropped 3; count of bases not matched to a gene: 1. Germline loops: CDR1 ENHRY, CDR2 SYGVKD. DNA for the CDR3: TGTGCCATCAGTGAGACAGGGGTCTACGAGCAGTACTTC. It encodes CAISETGVYEQYF.